This is a list of T cell receptor beta chains from one sample in a study of shared clonotypes between healthy human individuals. This table comes from immunoSEQ multiplex PCR, and its TCRdb copy is limited to in-frame clones, with some not included. This sample has some 200,000 clones, with approximately 70% found just once. The sequenced sample was memory CD4+ T cells sorted from blood. Source of these receptors: a man between 25 and 39 years old in good health. Both conserved end residues are part of each CDR3. The D gene is left open where the match is weak. Rows give clone size only sometimes, using once, few, many, or a class for an expanded clone.

TRBJ2-2 | . | TRBV18 | . | CASRSPSTTGELFF | TGTGCCAGCCGGAGTCCTAGCACCACCGGGGAGCTGTTTTTT
TRBJ2-2 | . | TRBV28 | TRBD2 | CASARGGTGELFF | TGTGCCAGCGCCCGGGGGGGAACCGGGGAGCTGTTTTTT
TRBJ2-7 | once | TRBV30 | TRBD1 | CACRGQGLEQYF | TGTGCCTGCCGCGGACAGGGCCTCGAGCAGTACTTC
TRBJ1-5 | . | TRBV28 | . | CASSLTGFSGQPQHF | TGTGCCAGCAGTCTAACAGGGTTTTCGGGTCAGCCCCAGCATTTT
TRBJ1-2 | . | TRBV10-2 | . | CASSEYRDGYTF | TGCGCCAGCAGTGAGTACAGGGATGGCTACACCTTC
TRBJ2-7 | . | TRBV11-2 | . | CASSLGLTEQYF | TGTGCCAGCAGCTTGGGTTTGACCGAGCAGTACTTC
TRBJ2-1 | . | TRBV13 | TRBD2 | CASSSILAGDYNEQFF | TGTGCCAGCAGCTCGATACTAGCGGGAGACTACAATGAGCAGTTCTTC
TRBJ2-3 | . | TRBV30 | . | CAWSRGLSTDTQYF | TGTGCCTGGAGTAGGGGACTCAGCACAGATACGCAGTATTTT
TRBJ2-2 | few | TRBV18 | . | CASSTNTGELFF | TGTGCCAGCTCTACGAACACCGGGGAGCTGTTTTTT
TRBJ2-7 | . | TRBV18 | TRBD1 | CASSPRTGSSYEQYF | TGTGCCAGCTCCCCTCGGACAGGGAGCTCCTACGAGCAGTACTTC
TRBJ2-5 | . | TRBV7-9 | . | CASSLGTVEETQYF | TGTGCCAGCAGCTTAGGGACAGTAGAAGAGACCCAGTACTTC
TRBJ1-4 | . | TRBV7-6 | . | CASSLVGGKDEKLFF | TGTGCCAGCAGCTTAGTTGGGGGAAAGGATGAAAAACTGTTTTTT
TRBJ2-5 | . | TRBV18 | . | CASSPRGMWETQYF | TGTGCCAGCTCACCCCGAGGGATGTGGGAGACCCAGTACTTC
TRBJ2-1 | . | TRBV30 | TRBD2 | CAWPGLARYDNEQFF | TGTGCCTGGCCGGGACTAGCGAGGTATGACAATGAGCAGTTCTTC
TRBJ2-3 | . | TRBV7-2 | TRBD2 | CASSLGGGAGASDTQYF | TGTGCCAGCAGCTTAGGAGGAGGTGCGGGAGCTTCCGATACGCAGTATTTT
TRBJ2-5 | . | TRBV11-2 | . | CASSFPGSETQYF | TGTGCCAGCAGTTTCCCGGGGTCGGAGACCCAGTACTTC
TRBJ1-1 | . | TRBV6-1 | TRBD1 | CASAGTGGAGTEAFF | TGTGCCAGCGCTGGGACAGGGGGCGCGGGAACTGAAGCTTTCTTT
TRBJ1-5 | . | TRBV6-1 | . | CASSEALGRSQHF | TGTGCCAGCAGTGAAGCGCTCGGGCGGTCCCAGCATTTT
TRBJ1-5 | few | TRBV29-1 | . | CSAKEGDQPQHF | TGCAGCGCAAAAGAGGGAGATCAGCCCCAGCATTTT
TRBJ1-1 | few | TRBV5-6 | . | CASSLGWDRTEAFF | TGTGCCAGCAGCTTGGGATGGGATCGCACTGAAGCTTTCTTT
TRBJ1-2 | . | TRBV19 | . | CASNISVYSYTF | TGTGCCAGTAATATCTCCGTATACAGCTACACCTTC
TRBJ2-3 | . | TRBV5-1 | . | CASSLGAGFSSDTQYF | TGCGCCAGCAGCTTGGGTGCGGGGTTCTCTTCAGATACGCAGTATTTT
TRBJ2-3 | . | TRBV5-1 | TRBD2 | CASSLGDGGLLTDTQYF | TGCGCCAGCAGCTTGGGGGACGGGGGACTATTGACAGATACGCAGTATTTT
TRBJ2-6 | . | TRBV4-3 | . | CASSQVAGGANVLTF | TGCGCCAGCAGCCAAGTGGCTGGTGGGGCCAACGTCCTGACTTTC
TRBJ1-1 | . | TRBV2 | . | CASQTGTANTEAFF | TGTGCCAGTCAGACCGGGACGGCGAACACTGAAGCTTTCTTT
TRBJ2-7 | . | TRBV21-1 | . | CASSKASPWDSGHYEQYF | TGTGCCAGCAGCAAAGCCTCACCTTGGGACAGCGGGCACTACGAGCAGTACTTC